This T cell receptor beta chain was recovered during a study of blood T cell repertoires in COVID-19. The overall study: Samples of COVID-19 (acute and convalescent) were obtained from the United States, Italy and Spain.

The authors' processing: Reference gene primer amplification gave estimated nucleated cell counts. Repertoires were generated with immunoSEQ multiplex PCR, while TCRdb's copy carries only in-frame clones and drops some. D and trimming come from the DNA, and the V and J calls and clone size come from that table. Of around 370,000 clones listed, 90% were seen once; the top ten hold 5% to 8.5%. The sequence was obtained from a man aged 18 to 29 with active or convalescent COVID-19. Sequencing was carried out using peripheral blood.

The CDR3 nucleotides read TGTGCCAGCAGTTACTCGAAAGGGGGGGGGCCCGGTGGCGAGCAGTACTTC. Protein product: CASSYSKGGGPGGEQYF. This chain connects TRBV6-2 or TRBV6-3 to TRBJ2-7; D is possibly TRBD2 (7 bases). The ends were cut back, 0 bases at V and 6 bases at J, with 21 bases in the middle. CDR3 length: 17 amino acids. CDR1 is MNHEY and CDR2 is SVGEGT in the germline V gene.